This T cell receptor (beta chain) comes out of a study of T cells in Graves' hyperthyroidism and ophthalmopathy. General study results and limits: Also found in blood were most expanded thyroid clonotypes above 0.001.

This clonotype was seen at least ten times. What it binds is not known. Among ophthalmopathy patients, the Clinical Activity Score reached at least 3, the NOSPECS grade reached at least 4, and duration remained under 3 months. Amplification of TCR beta CDR3 regions used RNA as the template. Researchers ran a first-round RT-PCR on the TCR CDR3 using the HTBI primer set. TCRdb called the multiplex PCR reads again in MiXCR, with one record for every CDR3 protein. Here the sample spans about 530,000 distinct CDR3 sequences, over 15% being singletons. The CDR3 length is 15 residues. Trimming pared 6 bases from V and 6 bases from J, leaving 18 bases between. Per the germline V gene, CDR1 is MNHNS and CDR2 is SASEGT.

The rearrangement joins TRBV6-1 to TRBJ2-1, with D possibly matching TRBD1 (5 bases). Sequenced sample: blood. The TCR originated in a woman under 30 with Graves' ophthalmopathy. The CDR3: CASRPSWGTRNEQFF. The CDR3 DNA reads TGTGCCAGCAGACCCAGCTGGGGCACTCGCAATGAGCAGTTCTTC.